This T cell receptor (beta chain) appears in the sequencing data of a study of early T cells in non-severe SARS-CoV-2 infection. This clonotype was picked up many times. The antigen remains unidentified. The study, taken as a whole, reports: Reliance on VDJdb matching favored anti-spike CD8 responses; private and CD4 specificities were missed.

The V and J ends lost 2 bases and 8 bases, in that order; junction bases with no gene match: 9. The CDR3 is 15 amino acids. One entry per CDR3 protein results from TCRdb running MiXCR on the 5' RACE reads. The sample records 35,000 to 45,000 distinct CDR3 sequences, about 5.9% being singletons. The chain joins TRBV12-3 or TRBV12-4 to TRBJ1-5, with TRBD1 matching 7 bases. The receptor's source is an adult who was a healthcare worker with PCR-confirmed SARS-CoV-2 infection or an uninfected control (not recorded which). The sample was whole blood, taken at baseline. This CDR3 reads CASSLNRQGVEPQHF. CDR3 nucleotide sequence: TGTGCCAGCAGTTTAAATCGACAGGGCGTGGAGCCCCAGCATTTT.